This T cell receptor beta chain appears in the sequencing data of a study of T cells after posttransplantation cyclophosphamide. This clone was seen just once. The antigen remains undetermined. The CDR3 is made up of 13 amino acids. V was clipped by 7 bases and J by 7 bases; unmatched bases: 7. From germline, CDR1 is MGHRA and CDR2 YSYEKL. Findings and caveats of the study: TRB overlap between skin or GI tissue T cells and blood was limited. After PTCy, TRB diversity resembled that of CNI/methotrexate controls. Later blood repertoires were often dominated by clones from the donor CD8+ memory compartment.

Clones were read by immunoSEQ multiplex PCR, and TCRdb kept only the in-frame ones, dropping some. Of 8,000 to 10,000 clones listed, about 89% are singletons. Controls had myeloablative marrow grafts with methotrexate and calcineurin inhibitor, sampled at 1 year. The genes are TRBV4-1 and TRBJ2-1; 7 bases are shared with TRBD2. Material: PBMCs, obtained roughly 460 days after allogeneic stem cell transplant with calcineurin inhibitor and methotrexate. The clonotype comes from a male patient aged 45-60 years who received an allogeneic stem cell transplant from an unrelated donor, was CMV-positive, and had chronic GVHD only. Certain T cells may be donor cells from the graft. In nucleotides, the CDR3 is TGCGCCAGCACGGGAGGTACCTGGAATGAGCAGTTCTTC. It specifies CASTGGTWNEQFF.